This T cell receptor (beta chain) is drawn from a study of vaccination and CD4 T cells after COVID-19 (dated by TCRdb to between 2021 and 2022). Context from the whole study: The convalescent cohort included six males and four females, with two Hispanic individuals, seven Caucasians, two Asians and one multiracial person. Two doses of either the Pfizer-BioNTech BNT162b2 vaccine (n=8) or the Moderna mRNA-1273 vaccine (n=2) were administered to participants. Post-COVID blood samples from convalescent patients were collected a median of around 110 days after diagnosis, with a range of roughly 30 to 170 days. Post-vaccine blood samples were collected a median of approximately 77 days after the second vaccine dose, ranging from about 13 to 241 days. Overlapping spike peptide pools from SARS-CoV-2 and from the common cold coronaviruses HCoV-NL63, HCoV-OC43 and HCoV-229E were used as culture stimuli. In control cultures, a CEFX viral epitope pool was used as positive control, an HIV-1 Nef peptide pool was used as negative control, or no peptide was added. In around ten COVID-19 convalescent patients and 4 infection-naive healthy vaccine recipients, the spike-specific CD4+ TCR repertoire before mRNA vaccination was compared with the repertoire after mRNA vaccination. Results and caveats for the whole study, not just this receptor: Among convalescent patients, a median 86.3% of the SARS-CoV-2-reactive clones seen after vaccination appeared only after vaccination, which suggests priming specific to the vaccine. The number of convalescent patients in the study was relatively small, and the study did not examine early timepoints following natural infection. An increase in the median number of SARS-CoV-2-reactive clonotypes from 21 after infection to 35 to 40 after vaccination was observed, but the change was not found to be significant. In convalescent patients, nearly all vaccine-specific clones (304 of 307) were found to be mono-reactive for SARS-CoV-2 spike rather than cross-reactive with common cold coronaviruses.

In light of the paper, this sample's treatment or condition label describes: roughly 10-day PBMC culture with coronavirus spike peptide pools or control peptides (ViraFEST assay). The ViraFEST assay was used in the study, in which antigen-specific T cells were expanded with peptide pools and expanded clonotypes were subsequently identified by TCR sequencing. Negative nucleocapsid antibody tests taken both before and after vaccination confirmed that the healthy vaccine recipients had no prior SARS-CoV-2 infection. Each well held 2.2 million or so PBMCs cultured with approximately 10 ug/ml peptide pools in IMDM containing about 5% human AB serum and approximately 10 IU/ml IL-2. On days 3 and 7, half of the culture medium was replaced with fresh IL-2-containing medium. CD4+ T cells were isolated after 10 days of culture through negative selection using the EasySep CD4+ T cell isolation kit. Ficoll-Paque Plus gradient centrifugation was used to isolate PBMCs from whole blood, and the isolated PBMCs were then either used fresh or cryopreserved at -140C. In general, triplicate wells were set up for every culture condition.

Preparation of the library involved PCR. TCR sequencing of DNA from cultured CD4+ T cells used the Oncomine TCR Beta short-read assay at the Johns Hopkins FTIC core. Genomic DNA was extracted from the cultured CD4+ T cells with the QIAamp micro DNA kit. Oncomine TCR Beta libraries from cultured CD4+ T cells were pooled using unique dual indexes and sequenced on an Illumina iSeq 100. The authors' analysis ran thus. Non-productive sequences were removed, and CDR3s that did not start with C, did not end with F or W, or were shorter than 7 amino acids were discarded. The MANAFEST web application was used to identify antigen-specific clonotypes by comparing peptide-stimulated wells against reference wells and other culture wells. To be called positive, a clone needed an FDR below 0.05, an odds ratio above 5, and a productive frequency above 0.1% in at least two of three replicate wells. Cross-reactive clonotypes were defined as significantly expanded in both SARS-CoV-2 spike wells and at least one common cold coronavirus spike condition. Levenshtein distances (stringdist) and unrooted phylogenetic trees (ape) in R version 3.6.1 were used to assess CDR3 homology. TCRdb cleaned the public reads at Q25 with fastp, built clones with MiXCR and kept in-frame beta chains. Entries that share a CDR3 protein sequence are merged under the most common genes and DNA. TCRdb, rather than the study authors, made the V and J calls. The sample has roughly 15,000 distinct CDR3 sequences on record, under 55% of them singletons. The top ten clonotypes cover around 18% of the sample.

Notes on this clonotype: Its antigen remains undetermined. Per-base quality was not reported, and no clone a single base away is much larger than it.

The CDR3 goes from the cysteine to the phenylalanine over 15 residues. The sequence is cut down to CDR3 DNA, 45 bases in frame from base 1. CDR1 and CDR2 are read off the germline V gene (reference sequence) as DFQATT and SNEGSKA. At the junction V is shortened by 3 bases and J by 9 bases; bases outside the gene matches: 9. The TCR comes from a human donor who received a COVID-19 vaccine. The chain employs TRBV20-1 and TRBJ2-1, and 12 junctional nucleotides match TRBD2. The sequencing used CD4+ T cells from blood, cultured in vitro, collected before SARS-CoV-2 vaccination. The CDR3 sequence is CSASRLAGGPSEQFF. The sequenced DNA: TGCAGTGCTAGTCGTCTAGCGGGGGGGCCTAGTGAGCAGTTCTTC.